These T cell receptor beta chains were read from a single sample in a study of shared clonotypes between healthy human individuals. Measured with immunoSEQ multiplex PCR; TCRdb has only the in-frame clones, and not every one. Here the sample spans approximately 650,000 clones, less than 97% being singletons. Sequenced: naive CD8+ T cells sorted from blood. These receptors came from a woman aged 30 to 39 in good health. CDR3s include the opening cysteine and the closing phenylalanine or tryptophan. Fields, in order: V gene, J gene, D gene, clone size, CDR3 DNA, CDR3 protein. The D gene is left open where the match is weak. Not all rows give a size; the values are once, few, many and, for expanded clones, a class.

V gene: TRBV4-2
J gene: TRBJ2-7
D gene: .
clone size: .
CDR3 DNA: TGTGCCAGCAGCCAAGAGGTAGCGGCCGGACGGGGATACGAGCAGTACTTC
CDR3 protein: CASSQEVAAGRGYEQYF

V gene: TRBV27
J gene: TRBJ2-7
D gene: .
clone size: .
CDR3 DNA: TGTGCCAGCAGTCCTGGGGTTTACGAGCAGTACTTC
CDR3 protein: CASSPGVYEQYF

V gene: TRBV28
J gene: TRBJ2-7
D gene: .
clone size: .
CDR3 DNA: TGTGCCAGCAGCCGAGTAGGGTCCAGGTACGAGCAGTACTTC
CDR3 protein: CASSRVGSRYEQYF

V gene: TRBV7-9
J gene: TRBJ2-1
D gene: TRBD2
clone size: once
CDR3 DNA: TGTGCCAGCAGCAGGACTAGGATTTATGCCGACAATGAGCAGTTCTTC
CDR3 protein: CASSRTRIYADNEQFF

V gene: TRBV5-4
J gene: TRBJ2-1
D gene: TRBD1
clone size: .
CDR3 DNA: TGTGCCAGCAGCTTTTCAGGGGGTTCCTACAATGAGCAGTTCTTC
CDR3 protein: CASSFSGGSYNEQFF

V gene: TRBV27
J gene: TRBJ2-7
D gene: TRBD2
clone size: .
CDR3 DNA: TGTGCCAGCAGAGCGGGAGGGCCATTATACGAGCAGTACTTC
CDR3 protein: CASRAGGPLYEQYF

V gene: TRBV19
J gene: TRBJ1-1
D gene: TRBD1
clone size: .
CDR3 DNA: TGTGCCAGTAGTATGTGGACAGGGGTCACTGAAGCTTTCTTT
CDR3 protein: CASSMWTGVTEAFF

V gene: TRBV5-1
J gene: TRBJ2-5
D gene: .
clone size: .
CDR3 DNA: TGCGTCTACCCAGGGGGAGGGTGGGAGACCCAGTACTTC
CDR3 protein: CVYPGGGWETQYF

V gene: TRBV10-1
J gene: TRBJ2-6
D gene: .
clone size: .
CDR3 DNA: TGCGCCAGCAGTGACCGGGACGGCTCTGGGGCCAACGTCCTGACTTTC
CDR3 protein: CASSDRDGSGANVLTF

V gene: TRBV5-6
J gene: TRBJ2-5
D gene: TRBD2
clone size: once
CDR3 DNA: TGTGCCAGCAGCGGCGGACTAGCGGAAGAGACCCAGTACTTC
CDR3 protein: CASSGGLAEETQYF

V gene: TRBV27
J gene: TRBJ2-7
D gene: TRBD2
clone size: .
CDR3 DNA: TGTGCCAGCAGCCCTTCTGAGGGCGGGAGACACTACGAGCAGTACTTC
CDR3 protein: CASSPSEGGRHYEQYF

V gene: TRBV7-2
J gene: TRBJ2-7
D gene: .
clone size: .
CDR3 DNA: TGTGCCAGCAGCTTCCCCTTTAGGGCGGTTGAGCAGTACTTC
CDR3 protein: CASSFPFRAVEQYF

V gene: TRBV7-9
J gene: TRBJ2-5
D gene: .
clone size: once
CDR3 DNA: TGTGCCTCACACCCCAGGGGCTCCCAAGAGACCCAGTACTTC
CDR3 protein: CASHPRGSQETQYF

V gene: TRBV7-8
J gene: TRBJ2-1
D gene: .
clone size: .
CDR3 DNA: TGTGCCAGCAGCTTCGAGGGTCTAGGGGTGATCAATGAGCAGTTCTTC
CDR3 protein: CASSFEGLGVINEQFF

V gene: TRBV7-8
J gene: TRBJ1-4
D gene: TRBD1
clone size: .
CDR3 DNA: TGTGCCAGCAGCTTAGGAGGGACAGCTTGGGAAAAACTGTTTTTT
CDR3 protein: CASSLGGTAWEKLFF

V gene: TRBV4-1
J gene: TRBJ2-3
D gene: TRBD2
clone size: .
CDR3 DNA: TGCGCCAGCAGCCAAGATAGCGGGATTATAGATACGCAGTATTTT
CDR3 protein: CASSQDSGIIDTQYF

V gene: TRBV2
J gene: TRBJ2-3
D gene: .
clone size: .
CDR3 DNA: TGTGCCAGCAGTGAAGCCCGGGGTTACACAGATACGCAGTATTTT
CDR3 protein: CASSEARGYTDTQYF

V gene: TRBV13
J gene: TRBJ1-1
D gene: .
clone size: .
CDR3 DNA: TGTGCCAGCAGCTTGGGACGGACGTACGAAGCTTTCTTT
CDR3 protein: CASSLGRTYEAFF

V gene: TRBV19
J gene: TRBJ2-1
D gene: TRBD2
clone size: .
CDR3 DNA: TGTGCCAGCTCCGCGGGAGGCCCACGCAATGAGCAGTTCTTC
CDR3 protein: CASSAGGPRNEQFF

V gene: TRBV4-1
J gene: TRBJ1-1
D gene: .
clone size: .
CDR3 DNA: TGCGCCAGCAGCCAACCAACATTGACACTCGGAGCTTTCTTT
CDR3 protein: CASSQPTLTLGAFF

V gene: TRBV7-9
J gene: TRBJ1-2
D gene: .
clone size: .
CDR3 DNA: TGTGCCAGCAGCTTACCCGGGGACGGCTATGGCTACACCTTC
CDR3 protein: CASSLPGDGYGYTF

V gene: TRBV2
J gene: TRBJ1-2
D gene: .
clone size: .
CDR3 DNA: TGTGCCAGCAGTGAAGCTACAGGAGCTGTCTATGGCTACACCTTC
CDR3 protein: CASSEATGAVYGYTF

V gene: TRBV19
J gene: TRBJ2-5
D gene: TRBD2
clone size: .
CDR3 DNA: TGTGCCAGTAGTACCTACTGGACTAGCGGGATAGGAGGTCAGGAGACCCAGTACTTC
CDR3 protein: CASSTYWTSGIGGQETQYF

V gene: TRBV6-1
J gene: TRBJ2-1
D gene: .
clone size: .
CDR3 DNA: TGTGCCAGCAGTGAAGCGCGTGGAGGACTGAGCTCGGAGTGGACCTACAATGAGCAGTTCTTC
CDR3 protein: CASSEARGGLSSEWTYNEQFF

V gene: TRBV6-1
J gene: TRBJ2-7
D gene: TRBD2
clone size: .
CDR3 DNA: TGTGCCAGCATTCTAGCGGGAGGGTCCTACGAGCAGTACTTC
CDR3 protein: CASILAGGSYEQYF

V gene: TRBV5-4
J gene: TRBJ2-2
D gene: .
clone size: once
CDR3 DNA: TGTGCCAGCAGCCGCCTACCTTTGGGGGAGCTGTTTTTT
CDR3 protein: CASSRLPLGELFF

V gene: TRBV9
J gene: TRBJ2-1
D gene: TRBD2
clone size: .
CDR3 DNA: TGTGCCAGCAGCGGCCCGGGACTAGCGGGACCGCATGAGCAGTTCTTC
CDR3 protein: CASSGPGLAGPHEQFF

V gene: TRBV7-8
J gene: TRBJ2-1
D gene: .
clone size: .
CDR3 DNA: TGTGCCAGCAGCGACAGACTAGAGCACCTCGGCCAGTTCTTC
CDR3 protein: CASSDRLEHLGQFF